Shown below are 7 T cell receptor beta chains from a single sample sequenced in a study of tumor and adjacent non-tumor tissue in lung cancer. This sample's RNA came from whole unsorted tissue. The library came from three nested PCR rounds adapted from ARM-PCR protocols. From the multiplex PCR reads, TCRdb called clonotypes with MiXCR, one entry per CDR3 protein. The repertoire holds 110,000 or so distinct CDR3 sequences, with about 75% as singletons. Sequencing was performed on lung tumor tissue. The receptors originated from an older woman with non-small cell lung cancer.

Turning to this clonotype: At one end the junction does not follow the germline gene, possibly because of a read error. V is TRBV6-2 or TRBV6-3 and J is TRBJ2-7; possible D gene TRBD1, 6 bases. Germline V gives CDR1 MNHEY, CDR2 SVGEGT. The CDR3 totals 15 residues. CDR3 DNA: TGTGCCAGCAGTTCGTTCCTGGACAGCTCCTATGAGCATTACTTC. Translation: CASSSFLDSSYEHYF.

This chain connects TRBV11-2 to TRBJ2-5; 11 nucleotides agree with TRBD1. V was clipped by 5 bases and J by 7 bases; unmatched bases: 9. Germline CDR1 is SGHAT and CDR2 is FQNNGV. This CDR3 has 15 residues. In nucleotides, the CDR3 is TGTGCCAGCAGCCCGACAAGGACAGGGGGCAGGACCCAGTACTTC. It yields the protein CASSPTRTGGRTQYF.

Concerning this clonotype itself: A single base separates this from a much larger clone, so it may be a read error. V gene TRBV12-3 or TRBV12-4 combines with J gene TRBJ2-5; 11 bases map to TRBD2. This CDR3 is 16 amino acids long. With 4 bases clipped from V and 2 bases from J, the junction kept 6 bases outside the gene matches. CDR3 coding DNA: TGTGCCAGCAGTTCCTTGACTAGCGGGACTCAAGAGACCCAGTACTTC. It is translated as CASSSLTSGTQETQYF.

Worth noting for this clonotype: A clone one base away is much larger, so this may be a read error. The chain combines TRBV4-1 with TRBJ2-5; the D is unclear. The CDR3 consists of 15 residues. V was clipped by 0 bases and J by 10 bases, with 18 bases between them. From germline, CDR1 is MGHRA and CDR2 YSYEKL. The CDR3 spells CASSQDPAFTGDQYF. DNA of the CDR3: TGCGCCAGCAGCCAAGACCCCGCTTTTACCGGTGACCAGTACTTC.

This chain joins TRBV7-8 and TRBJ2-7; TRBD1 agrees at 10 bases. Germline CDR1 and CDR2: SGHVS and FQNEAQ. V lost 5 bases and J lost 6; bases outside the gene matches: 7. This CDR3 region has 14 residues. CDR3 nucleotide sequence: TGTGCCAGCAGCATAGGGACAGGGGAAACCGAGCAGTACTTC. This gives the protein CASSIGTGETEQYF.

Regarding this clonotype: With a much larger clone just one base away, this may be a read error. The rearrangement uses TRBV10-1 and TRBJ2-3; D possibly corresponds to TRBD1 (6 bases). The V end was cut by 5 bases, the J end by 2 bases, with 11 bases between. The V gene's germline CDR1 is WNHNN and CDR2 SYGVQD (reference sequence). CDR3 length: 14 amino acids. This chain's CDR3 is CASSKTGFTDTQYF. For the CDR3, the DNA is TGCGCCAGCAGTAAGACAGGCTTCACAGATACGCAGTATTTT.

Of note for this clonotype: A junction end diverges from the germline sequence, so it may reflect a read error. This sequence joins TRBV6-5 and TRBJ2-3, with 8 bases lining up with TRBD2. The CDR3 length is 15 residues. The V gene's germline CDR1 is MNHEY and CDR2 SVGAGI. CDR3 sequence (DNA): TGTGCCAGCAATGTAGCGGGATCTAGCACAAATACGCAATATTTT. This gives the protein CASNVAGSSTNTQYF.